These 18 T cell receptor beta chains were sequenced from one sample in a study of T cells expressing NK-cell markers. For each CDR3 protein, TCRdb gives one entry from its re-call of the 5' RACE reads, without DNA. The data show about 380,000 distinct CDR3 sequences, and the top ten clones hold around 5%. The sequencing input was blood T cells: a sorted CD56 or NKG2C T cell subset, CD4+ or CD8+ T cells, or bulk PBMC T cells (not recorded which). The source is a man aged 18 to 70 in good health.

The chain carries TRBV12-3 or TRBV12-4 and TRBJ1-3. There are 17 residues in the CDR3. CDR3 sequence reads: CASSWAQGSFSGNTIYF.

The chain has TRBV6-5 and TRBJ2-7; TCRdb calls TRBD2, which cannot be checked without DNA. The CDR3 sequence is 15 residues long. From germline, CDR1 is MNHEY and CDR2 SVGAGI. The CDR3 loop is CASSFKFSGGYEQYF.

V gene TRBV7-8 combines with J gene TRBJ1-6. The CDR3 consists of 13 residues. Germline-derived CDR1 and CDR2 are SGHVS and FQNEAQ. The CDR3 sequence: CASSPSINSPLHF.

This rearrangement joins TRBV11-2 to TRBJ2-7; TCRdb's D call of TRBD1 is untestable without DNA. This CDR3 spans 16 amino acids. Germline lookup yields CDR1 SGHAT and CDR2 FQNNGV. The CDR3 reads CASSSRIQGASYEQYF.

This sequence joins TRBV5-1 and TRBJ2-3; TCRdb's assignment of TRBD2 cannot be checked, as there is no DNA. Looked up from germline, CDR1 is SGHRS and CDR2 is YFSETQ. The CDR3 contains 13 residues. CDR3 in amino acids: CASSSSMGDTQYF.

This chain uses TRBV28 with TRBJ1-2; the TCRdb call, TRBD1, lacks DNA for checking. This CDR3 region has 14 residues. Germline CDR1 and CDR2: MDHEN and SYDVKM. The CDR3 region is CASSPDQGIQGYTF.

The genes are TRBV20-1 and TRBJ1-2; TCRdb lists TRBD1, though no DNA is available to test this call. Germline V gene sequence: CDR1 DFQATT, CDR2 SNEGSKA (reference sequence). This CDR3 has 16 amino acids. The CDR3 loop reads CSARDGPRGVGYGYTF.

This chain uses TRBV27 with TRBJ2-3; absent DNA, TCRdb's TRBD1 call cannot be checked. This CDR3 has 15 residues. Germline V CDR1 and CDR2: MNHEY, SMNVEV (reference sequence). The CDR3 loop reads CASSSKGGNTDTQYF.

This chain uses TRBV18 with TRBJ2-1. The CDR3 runs 15 residues. Germline-derived CDR1 and CDR2 are KGHSH and LQKENI. CDR3: CASSPRLFSYNEQFF.

The chain is built from TRBV6-1 and TRBJ2-5. The V gene's germline CDR1 is MNHNS and CDR2 SASEGT. The CDR3 contains 14 residues. CDR3 protein: CASSRSTLQETQYF.

The chain joins TRBV6-5 to TRBJ1-1; TCRdb indicates TRBD1, and absent DNA this call remains unverified. The germline gives CDR1 MNHEY, CDR2 SVGAGI. This CDR3 has 19 amino acids. The CDR3 protein is CASSYSGRGGRGLNTEAFF.

The V call is TRBV7-6, the J call TRBJ1-5; without DNA, the TCRdb call of TRBD1 cannot be checked. Germline V CDR1 and CDR2: SGHVS, FNYEAQ. This CDR3 comprises 16 residues. The CDR3 sequence is CASSLGTGSLNQPQHF.

The chain recombines TRBV6-1 with TRBJ2-4; TCRdb's D call, TRBD1, is unchecked because there is no DNA. CDR3 length: 14 residues. CDR1 and CDR2 (germline): MNHNS, SASEGT. The chain's CDR3 is CASSRTGKAKVQYF.

V usage is TRBV6-1 and J usage is TRBJ2-7; TCRdb's D call, TRBD2, is unchecked because there is no DNA. Germline CDR1 MNHNS, CDR2 SASEGT. The CDR3 is 14 residues long. CDR3 region: CASSERASWYEQYF.

The rearrangement joins TRBV6-1 to TRBJ1-2; TCRdb's assignment of TRBD1 cannot be checked, as there is no DNA. This CDR3 spans 13 amino acids. Germline-derived CDR1 and CDR2 are MNHNS and SASEGT. CDR3 amino acids: CASSVQGIGGYTF.

The rearrangement uses TRBV30 and TRBJ2-3; the TRBD2 assignment by TCRdb is unverifiable without DNA. The CDR3 covers 17 residues. Germline V gene sequence: CDR1 GTSNPN, CDR2 SVGIG (reference sequence). CDR3: CAWSKKTSGFSTDTQYF.

CDR3 sequence reads: CSASRLGETQYF. The chain carries TRBV20-1 and TRBJ2-5. This CDR3 region has 12 residues. Germline V gives CDR1 DFQATT, CDR2 SNEGSKA (reference sequence).

The chain recombines TRBV2 with TRBJ2-1; TCRdb's D gene call, TRBD1, goes unchecked for lack of DNA. The CDR3 has 17 amino acids. The germline gives CDR1 SNHLY, CDR2 FYNNEI. CDR3 sequence: CASSESLGQSSYNEQFF.